The 18 T cell receptor beta chains below were found in one sample sequenced in a study of beta chain features in type 1 diabetes. The sequenced template was cDNA made from the entire isolated RNA. TCRdb's copy holds only in-frame clones and misses some; the assay was immunoSEQ multiplex PCR. The data hold roughly 40,000 clones, with roughly 50% observed a single time. Sequenced sample: central memory CD4+ T cells from blood. The origin of the receptors is a woman aged 18 to 35 in good health.

This chain uses TRBV2 with TRBJ2-7, with D possibly being TRBD2 (5 bases). The V gene's germline CDR1 is SNHLY and CDR2 FYNNEI. V shed 7 bases and J shed 6 bases, with 25 bases lying between them. The CDR3 has 16 amino acids. The DNA for the CDR3 is TGTGCCAGCACCTTACTAGATTTATCCCTCCTAGGCGAGCAGTACTTC. It specifies CASTLLDLSLLGEQYF. Combining the CDR3 with reference TRBV2 and TRBJ2-7 gives the whole variable domain EPEVTQTPSHQVTQMGQEVILRCVPISNHLYFYWYRQILGQKVEFLVSFYNNEISEKSEIFDDQFSVERPDGSNFTLKIRSTKLEDSAMYFCASTLLDLSLLGEQYFGPGTRLTVT.

This rearrangement joins TRBV7-9 to TRBJ1-4; no clear D. The CDR3 extends over 13 amino acids. Trimming left V 4 bases short and J 5 bases short, with 8 bases between. Germline V lookup: CDR1 SEHNR, CDR2 FQNEAQ (reference sequence). The CDR3 nucleotides read TGTGCCAGCAGCTATGGCCACAATGAAAAACTGTTTTTT. Its protein is CASSYGHNEKLFF.

V usage is TRBV21-1 and J usage is TRBJ1-4. TRBV21-1 is noted as a pseudogene. CDR3 size: 14 residues. In nucleotides, the CDR3 is TGTGCCAACTCTGGAGGAGCCGGGGGTGAAAAACTGTTTTTT. Translating gives CANSGGAGGEKLFF.

This chain uses TRBV14 with TRBJ1-2; TRBD1 matches 8 bases. Germline trimming cut 1 base from V and 6 bases from J; bases unmatched to any gene: 1. CDR1 SGHDN and CDR2 FVKESK come from the germline V gene. This CDR3 comprises 13 residues. The CDR3 sequence: CASSQGTGNGYTF. The CDR3 DNA follows: TGTGCCAGCAGCCAAGGGACAGGGAATGGCTACACCTTC.

The V gene is TRBV5-6, the J gene TRBJ1-5, with no clear D. Trimming stripped 2 bases from V and 0 bases from J, with 9 bases between. CDR1 is SGHDT and CDR2 is YYEEEE in the germline V gene. The CDR3 runs 15 residues. CDR3 DNA sequence: TGTGCCAGCAGCTTCTATGGTAATAGCAATCAGCCCCAGCATTTT. Translation gives CASSFYGNSNQPQHF.

This chain joins TRBV5-5 and TRBJ2-1, with D possibly being TRBD2 (6 bases). Trimming cost V 4 bases and J 11 bases, with 16 bases left between them. The CDR3 runs 13 residues. Germline values: CDR1 SGHKS, CDR2 YYEKEE (reference sequence). The CDR3 region is CASSPGLSGQQFF. CDR3 nucleotide sequence: TGTGCCAGCAGCCCGGGACTCTCCGGCCAGCAGTTCTTC.

The rearrangement uses TRBV18 and TRBJ2-2; possible D gene TRBD1, 6 bases. Germline assignment: CDR1 KGHSH and CDR2 LQKENI. This CDR3 has 13 amino acids. V was clipped by 6 bases and J by 8 bases, with 13 bases between them. CDR3 nucleotide sequence: TGTGCCAGCTCGCAACAGGGCTCAGGGGAGCTGTTTTTT. This codes for CASSQQGSGELFF. The complete variable domain, with remaining parts taken from reference TRBV18 and TRBJ2-2, reads NAGVMQNPRHLVRRRGQEARLRCSPMKGHSHVYWYRQLPEEGLKFMVYLQKENIIDESGMPKERFSAEFPKEGPSILRIQQVVRGDSAAYFCASSQQGSGELFFGEGSRLTVL.

V gene TRBV2 combines with J gene TRBJ2-1, with TRBD2 matching 7 bases. The J segment lost 2 bases and the V segment lost 6 bases, leaving 10 bases of the junction unmatched. The CDR3 extends over 16 amino acids. Per germline, CDR1 SNHLY and CDR2 FYNNEI. The DNA for the CDR3 is TGTGCCAGCAGCGACGCGCGGGGGAGAGCCTACAATGAGCAGTTCTTC. Translating it yields CASSDARGRAYNEQFF.

By proportion, this clone is medium-sized. V and J are TRBV5-6 and TRBJ2-1; D is possibly TRBD2 (6 bases). The CDR3 consists of 17 residues. V was shortened by 6 bases and J by 6 bases, with 25 bases between the two germline ends. Per the germline V gene, CDR1 is SGHDT and CDR2 is YYEEEE. The CDR3 spells CASKRAGSPNPPNEQFF. Written as DNA, the CDR3 is TGTGCCAGCAAGAGGGCGGGAAGCCCCAACCCCCCCAATGAGCAGTTCTTC.

There are a few counts of this clone. The rearrangement links TRBV4-1 to TRBJ2-3, with 7 nucleotides matching TRBD2. The J segment lost 4 bases and the V segment lost 1 base, leaving 11 bases of the junction unmatched. CDR1 is MGHRA, CDR2 YSYEKL, per germline. CDR3 length equals 17 residues. CDR3 bases: TGCGCCAGCAGCCAAGTCTTTGAGGGCCGGGGGGCAGATACGCAGTATTTT. It specifies CASSQVFEGRGADTQYF.

The chain couples TRBV27 to TRBJ1-5; 8 bases match TRBD1. CDR3 size: 16 residues. From germline, CDR1 is MNHEY and CDR2 SMNVEV (reference sequence). The J segment lost 6 bases and the V segment lost 6 bases, leaving 13 bases of the junction unmatched. The CDR3 nucleotides read TGTGCCAGCAGGGACCTGGGCAGGGGGCAAAGTCAGCCCCAGCATTTT. Its protein product is CASRDLGRGQSQPQHF.

This clone has a single count. The chain combines TRBV6-5 with TRBJ2-5; perhaps TRBD2 as D (5 bases). This CDR3 spans 14 amino acids. Trimming removed 0 bases from V and 5 bases from J, with 10 bases in between. CDR1 MNHEY and CDR2 SVGAGI come from the germline V gene. CDR3 protein: CASSYSRRGETQYF. Here the CDR3 DNA reads TGTGCCAGCAGTTACTCGAGGAGAGGGGAGACCCAGTACTTC.

This chain uses TRBV18 with TRBJ1-1; 10 positions match TRBD1. The CDR3 sequence is 15 residues long. With V trimmed by 3 bases and J by 5 bases, 6 bases remained unmatched. Germline CDR1 KGHSH, CDR2 LQKENI. The CDR3 protein is CASSPPGQGWTEAFF. CDR3 DNA: TGTGCCAGCTCACCCCCGGGACAGGGGTGGACTGAAGCTTTCTTT.

In DNA form, the CDR3 reads TGTGCCAGCAGCCCTGAGGGGGGGGGCGGTGCTTTCTTT. Translation gives CASSPEGGGGAFF. V and J are TRBV7-3 and TRBJ1-1, with a tentative D call TRBD1 (6 bases). CDR3 length equals 13 residues. Trimming shortened V by 5 bases and J by 11 bases, and 18 bases separated the two germline ends. CDR1 is SGHTA and CDR2 is FQGTGA in the germline V gene.

The rearrangement uses TRBV19 and TRBJ1-2, with 7 bases lining up with TRBD1. CDR1 and CDR2 (germline): LNHDA, SQIVND (reference sequence). The ends lost 5 bases at V and 5 bases at J; junction bases unmatched: 11. CDR3 length: 15 amino acids. CDR3: CASSLMNRDRYGYTF. The CDR3 DNA reads TGTGCCAGTAGTCTTATGAACCGGGACAGATATGGCTACACCTTC.

V usage is TRBV5-1 and J usage is TRBJ2-2; D ambiguous. Trimming left V 4 bases short and J 8 bases short, with 12 bases between. There are 13 residues in the CDR3. The V gene's germline CDR1 is SGHRS and CDR2 YFSETQ. The chain's CDR3 is CASSPTVRGELFF. The CDR3 DNA sequence: TGCGCCAGCAGCCCTACAGTAAGAGGGGAGCTGTTTTTT. Complete variable domain (other parts from reference TRBV5-1 and TRBJ2-2): KAGVTQTPRYLIKTRGQQVTLSCSPISGHRSVSWYQQTPGQGLQFLFEYFSETQRNKGNFPGRFSGRQFSNSRSEMNVSTLELGDSALYLCASSPTVRGELFFGEGSRLTVL.

This chain uses TRBV27 with TRBJ2-3, with D perhaps TRBD1 (5 bases). The CDR3 loop spans 12 amino acids. The V end was cut by 4 bases, the J end by 6 bases, with 8 bases between. Germline values: CDR1 MNHEY, CDR2 SMNVEV (reference sequence). The CDR3 coding sequence is TGTGCCAGCAGTTACCACAGGGATACGCAGTATTTT. Translating gives CASSYHRDTQYF.

This clone has more than one count but fewer than ten. The V call is TRBV11-2, the J call TRBJ1-1; 8 bases are shared with TRBD1. The CDR3 length is 17 residues. The V gene's germline CDR1 is SGHAT and CDR2 FQNNGV. J lost 3 bases, V lost 5 bases, and 14 bases had no gene match. CDR3 sequence: CASSPKRRGLKYTEAFF. The CDR3 DNA reads as TGTGCCAGCAGCCCAAAGCGCAGGGGGCTTAAGTACACTGAAGCTTTCTTT. Combining the CDR3 with reference TRBV11-2 and TRBJ1-1 gives the whole variable domain EAGVAQSPRYKIIEKRQSVAFWCNPISGHATLYWYQQILGQGPKLLIQFQNNGVVDDSQLPKDRFSAERLKGVDSTLKIQPAKLEDSAVYLCASSPKRRGLKYTEAFFGQGTRLTVV.